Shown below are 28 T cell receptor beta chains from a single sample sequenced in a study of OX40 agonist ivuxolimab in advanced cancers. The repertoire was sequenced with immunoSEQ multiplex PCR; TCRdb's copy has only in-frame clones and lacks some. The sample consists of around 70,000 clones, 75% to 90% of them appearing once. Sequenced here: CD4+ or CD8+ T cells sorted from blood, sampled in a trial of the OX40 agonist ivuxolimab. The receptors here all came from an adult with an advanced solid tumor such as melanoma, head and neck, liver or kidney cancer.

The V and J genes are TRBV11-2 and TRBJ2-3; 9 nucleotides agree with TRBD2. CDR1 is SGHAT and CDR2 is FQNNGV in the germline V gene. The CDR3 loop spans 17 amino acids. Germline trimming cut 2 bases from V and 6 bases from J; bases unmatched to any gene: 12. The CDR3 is CASSLSSGSGPVDTQYF. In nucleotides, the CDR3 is TGTGCCAGCAGCTTAAGTAGCGGGAGTGGGCCCGTTGATACGCAGTATTTT.

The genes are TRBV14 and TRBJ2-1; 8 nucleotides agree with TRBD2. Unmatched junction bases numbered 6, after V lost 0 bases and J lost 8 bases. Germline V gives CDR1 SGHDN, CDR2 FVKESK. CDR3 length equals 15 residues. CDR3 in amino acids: CASSQDWASGHEQFF. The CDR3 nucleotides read TGTGCCAGCAGCCAAGATTGGGCTAGCGGGCATGAGCAGTTCTTC.

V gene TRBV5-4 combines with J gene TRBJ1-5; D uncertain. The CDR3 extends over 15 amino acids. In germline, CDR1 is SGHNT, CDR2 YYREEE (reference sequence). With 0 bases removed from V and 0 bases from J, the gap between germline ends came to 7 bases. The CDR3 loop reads CASSLGGNSNQPQHF. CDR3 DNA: TGTGCCAGCAGCTTGGGCGGGAATAGCAATCAGCCCCAGCATTTT.

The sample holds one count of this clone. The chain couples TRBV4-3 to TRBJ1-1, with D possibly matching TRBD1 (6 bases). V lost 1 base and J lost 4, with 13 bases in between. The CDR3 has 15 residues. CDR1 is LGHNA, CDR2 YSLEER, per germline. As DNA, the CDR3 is TGCGCCAGCAGCCAAGTGACCGGGGGCTTCACTGAAGCTTTCTTT. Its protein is CASSQVTGGFTEAFF.

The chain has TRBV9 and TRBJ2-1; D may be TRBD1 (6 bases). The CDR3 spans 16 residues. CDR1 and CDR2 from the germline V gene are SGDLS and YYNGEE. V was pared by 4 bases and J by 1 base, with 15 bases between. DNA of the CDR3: TGTGCCAGCAGCCCAACCACAGGGTTTTCCTACAATGAGCAGTTCTTC. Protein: CASSPTTGFSYNEQFF.

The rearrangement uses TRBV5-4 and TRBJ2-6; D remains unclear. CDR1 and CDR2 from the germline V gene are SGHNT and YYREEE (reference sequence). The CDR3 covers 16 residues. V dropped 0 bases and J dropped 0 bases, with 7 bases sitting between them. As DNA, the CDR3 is TGTGCCAGCAGCTTGGACCCCAACTCTGGGGCCAACGTCCTGACTTTC. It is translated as CASSLDPNSGANVLTF.

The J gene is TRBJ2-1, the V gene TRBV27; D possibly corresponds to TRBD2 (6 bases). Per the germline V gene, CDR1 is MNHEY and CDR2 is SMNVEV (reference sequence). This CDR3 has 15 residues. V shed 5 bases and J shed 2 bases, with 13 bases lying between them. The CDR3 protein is CASSVGEETYNEQFF. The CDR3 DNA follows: TGTGCCAGCAGTGTCGGGGAGGAGACCTACAATGAGCAGTTCTTC.

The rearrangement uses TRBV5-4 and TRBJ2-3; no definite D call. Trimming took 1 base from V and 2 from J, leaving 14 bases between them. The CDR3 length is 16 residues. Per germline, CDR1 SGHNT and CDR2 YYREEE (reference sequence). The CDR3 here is CASSLYIDGFTDTQYF. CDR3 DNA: TGTGCCAGCAGCTTGTATATTGACGGTTTCACAGATACGCAGTATTTT.

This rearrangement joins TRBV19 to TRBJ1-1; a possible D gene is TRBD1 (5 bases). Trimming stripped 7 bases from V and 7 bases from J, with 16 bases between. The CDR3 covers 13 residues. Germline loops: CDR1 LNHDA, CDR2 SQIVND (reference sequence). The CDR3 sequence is CASNPRGGNEAFF. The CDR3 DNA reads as TGTGCCAGTAACCCGCGCGGGGGAAATGAAGCTTTCTTT.

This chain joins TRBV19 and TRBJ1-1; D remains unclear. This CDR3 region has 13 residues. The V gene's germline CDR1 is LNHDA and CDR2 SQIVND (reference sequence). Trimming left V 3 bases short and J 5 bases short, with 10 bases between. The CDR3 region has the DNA TGTGCCAGTAGTATTACCCAAGGGACTGAAGCTTTCTTT. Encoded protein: CASSITQGTEAFF.

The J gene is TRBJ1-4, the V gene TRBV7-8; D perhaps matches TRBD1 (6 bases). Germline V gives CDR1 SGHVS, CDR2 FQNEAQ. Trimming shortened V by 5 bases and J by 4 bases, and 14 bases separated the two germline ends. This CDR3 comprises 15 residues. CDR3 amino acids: CASSPQGFGNEKLFF. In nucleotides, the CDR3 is TGTGCCAGCAGCCCTCAGGGGTTCGGTAATGAAAAACTGTTTTTT.

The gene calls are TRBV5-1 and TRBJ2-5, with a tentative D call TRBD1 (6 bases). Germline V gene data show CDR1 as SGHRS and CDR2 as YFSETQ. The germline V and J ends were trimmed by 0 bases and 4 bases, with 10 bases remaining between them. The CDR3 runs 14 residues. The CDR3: CASSLAVGAETQYF. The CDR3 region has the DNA TGCGCCAGCAGCTTGGCTGTGGGGGCAGAGACCCAGTACTTC.

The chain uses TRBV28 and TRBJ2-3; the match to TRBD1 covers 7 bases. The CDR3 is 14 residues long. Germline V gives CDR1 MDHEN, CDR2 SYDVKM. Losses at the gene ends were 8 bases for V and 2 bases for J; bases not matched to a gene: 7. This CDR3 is CASSSGQNTDTQYF. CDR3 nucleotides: TGTGCCAGCTCCTCGGGACAGAACACAGATACGCAGTATTTT.

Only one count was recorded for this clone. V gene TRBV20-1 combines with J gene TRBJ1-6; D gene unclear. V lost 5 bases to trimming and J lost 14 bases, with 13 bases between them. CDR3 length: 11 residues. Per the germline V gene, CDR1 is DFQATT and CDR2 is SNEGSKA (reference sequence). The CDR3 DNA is TGCAGTGCTTTCCCGGGAAGCGCCCTCCACTTT. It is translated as CSAFPGSALHF.

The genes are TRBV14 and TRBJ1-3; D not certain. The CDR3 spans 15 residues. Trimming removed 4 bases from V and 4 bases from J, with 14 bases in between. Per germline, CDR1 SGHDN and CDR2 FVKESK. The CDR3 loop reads CASSLAAYPGNTIYF. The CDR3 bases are TGTGCCAGCAGCCTAGCCGCCTATCCCGGAAACACCATATATTTT.

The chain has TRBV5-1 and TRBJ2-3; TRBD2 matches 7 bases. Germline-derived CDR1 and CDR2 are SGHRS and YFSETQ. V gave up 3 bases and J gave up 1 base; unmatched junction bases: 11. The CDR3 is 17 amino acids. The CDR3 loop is CASSSKTSRRGTDTQYF. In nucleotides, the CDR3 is TGCGCCAGCAGCTCTAAGACTAGCAGGAGAGGCACAGATACGCAGTATTTT.

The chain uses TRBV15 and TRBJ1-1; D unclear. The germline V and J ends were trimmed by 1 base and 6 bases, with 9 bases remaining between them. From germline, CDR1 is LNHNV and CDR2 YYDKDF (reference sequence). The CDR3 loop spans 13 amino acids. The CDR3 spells CATSRGGVPEAFF. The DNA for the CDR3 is TGTGCCACCAGCAGAGGCGGGGTCCCTGAAGCTTTCTTT.

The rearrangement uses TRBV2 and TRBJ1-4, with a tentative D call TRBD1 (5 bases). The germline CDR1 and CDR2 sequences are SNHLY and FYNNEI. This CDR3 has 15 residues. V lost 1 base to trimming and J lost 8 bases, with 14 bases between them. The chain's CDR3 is CASSEGGAAREKLFF. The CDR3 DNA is TGTGCCAGCAGTGAAGGCGGGGCAGCCCGGGAAAAACTGTTTTTT.

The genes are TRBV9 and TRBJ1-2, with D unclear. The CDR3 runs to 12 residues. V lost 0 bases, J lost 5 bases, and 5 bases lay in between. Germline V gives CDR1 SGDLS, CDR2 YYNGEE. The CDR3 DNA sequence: TGTGCCAGCAGCGTAGACGGTTATGGCTACACCTTC. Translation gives CASSVDGYGYTF.

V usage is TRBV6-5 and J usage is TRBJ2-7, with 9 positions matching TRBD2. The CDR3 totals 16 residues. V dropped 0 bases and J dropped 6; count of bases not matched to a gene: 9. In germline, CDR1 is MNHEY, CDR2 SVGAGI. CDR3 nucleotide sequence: TGTGCCAGCAGTTACTCGGGTAGCGGGAGCCGCAGCGAGCAGTACTTC. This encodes CASSYSGSGSRSEQYF.

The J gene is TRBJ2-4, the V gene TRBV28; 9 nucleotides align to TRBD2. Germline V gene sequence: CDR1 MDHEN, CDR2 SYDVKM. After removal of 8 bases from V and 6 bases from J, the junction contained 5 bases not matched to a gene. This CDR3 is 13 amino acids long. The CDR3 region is CASERRGGNIQYF. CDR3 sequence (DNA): TGTGCCAGCGAACGGCGGGGGGGAAACATTCAGTACTTC. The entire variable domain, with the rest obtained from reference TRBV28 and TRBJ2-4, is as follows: DVKVTQSSRYLVKRTGEKVFLECVQDMDHENMFWYRQDPGLGLRLIYFSYDVKMKEKGDIPEGYSVSREKKERFSLILESASTNQTSMYLCASERRGGNIQYFGAGTRLSVL.

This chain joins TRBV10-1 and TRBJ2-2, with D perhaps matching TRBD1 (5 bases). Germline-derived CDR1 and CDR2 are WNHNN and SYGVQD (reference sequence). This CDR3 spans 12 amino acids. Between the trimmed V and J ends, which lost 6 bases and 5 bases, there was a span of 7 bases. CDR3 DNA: TGCGCCAGCAGGGGGCCGACCGGGGAGCTGTTTTTT. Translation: CASRGPTGELFF.

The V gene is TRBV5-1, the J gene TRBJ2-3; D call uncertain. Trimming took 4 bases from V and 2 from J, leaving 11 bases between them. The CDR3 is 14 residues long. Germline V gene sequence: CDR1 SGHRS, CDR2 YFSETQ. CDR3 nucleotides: TGCGCCAGCAGCGCAATGACCATCACAGATACGCAGTATTTT. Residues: CASSAMTITDTQYF.

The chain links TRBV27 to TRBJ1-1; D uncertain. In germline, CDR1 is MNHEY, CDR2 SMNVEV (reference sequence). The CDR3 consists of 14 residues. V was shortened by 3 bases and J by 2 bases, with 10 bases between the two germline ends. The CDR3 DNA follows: TGTGCCAGCAGTTTTGCACGGACTAACACTGAAGCTTTCTTT. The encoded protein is CASSFARTNTEAFF.

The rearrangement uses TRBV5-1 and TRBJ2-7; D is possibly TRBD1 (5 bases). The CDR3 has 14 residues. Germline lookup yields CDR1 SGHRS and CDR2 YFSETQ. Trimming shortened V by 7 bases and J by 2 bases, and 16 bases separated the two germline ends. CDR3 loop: CASSGAGLTYEQYF. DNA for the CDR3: TGCGCCAGCTCCGGAGCAGGGCTCACCTACGAGCAGTACTTC. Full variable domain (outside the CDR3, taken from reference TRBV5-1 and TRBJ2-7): KAGVTQTPRYLIKTRGQQVTLSCSPISGHRSVSWYQQTPGQGLQFLFEYFSETQRNKGNFPGRFSGRQFSNSRSEMNVSTLELGDSALYLCASSGAGLTYEQYFGPGTRLTVT.

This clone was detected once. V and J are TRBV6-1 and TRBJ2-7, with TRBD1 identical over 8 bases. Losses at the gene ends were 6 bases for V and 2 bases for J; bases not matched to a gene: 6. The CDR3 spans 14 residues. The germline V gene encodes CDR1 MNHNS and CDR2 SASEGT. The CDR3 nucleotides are TGTGCCAGCAGCTCCGACAGGGGTGCCTACGAGCAGTACTTC. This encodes CASSSDRGAYEQYF.

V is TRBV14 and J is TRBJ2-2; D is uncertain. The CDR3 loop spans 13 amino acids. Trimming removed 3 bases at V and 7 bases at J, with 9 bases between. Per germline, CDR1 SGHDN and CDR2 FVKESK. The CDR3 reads CASSQMVGGELFF. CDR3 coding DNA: TGTGCCAGCAGCCAGATGGTTGGCGGGGAGCTGTTTTTT.

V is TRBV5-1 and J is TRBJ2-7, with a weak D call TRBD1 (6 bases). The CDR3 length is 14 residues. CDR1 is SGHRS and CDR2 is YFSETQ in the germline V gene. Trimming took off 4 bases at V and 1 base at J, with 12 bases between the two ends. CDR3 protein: CASSLGTSSYEQYF. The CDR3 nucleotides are TGCGCCAGCAGCCTCGGGACAAGTTCCTACGAGCAGTACTTC. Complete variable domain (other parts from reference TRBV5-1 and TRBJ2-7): KAGVTQTPRYLIKTRGQQVTLSCSPISGHRSVSWYQQTPGQGLQFLFEYFSETQRNKGNFPGRFSGRQFSNSRSEMNVSTLELGDSALYLCASSLGTSSYEQYFGPGTRLTVT.